These 6 T cell receptor beta chains were all obtained from the same sample, sequenced in a study of graft-versus-host responses after intestinal transplantation. Using immunoSEQ multiplex PCR, the repertoire was profiled, and TCRdb retains in-frame clones only, with some absent. The table lists about 25,000 clones, roughly 94% of them singletons, with more than 0.4% in the top ten. The input for sequencing was PBMCs, taken 156 days after intestinal transplant. These receptors came from a human patient who received an intestinal transplant, so some T cells may come from the graft donor.

The gene calls are TRBV11-2 and TRBJ1-1, with D perhaps matching TRBD1 (6 bases). Germline CDR1 reads SGHAT; CDR2 reads FQNNGV. With 5 bases removed from V and 6 bases from J, the gap between germline ends came to 19 bases. The CDR3 has 15 residues. The CDR3 is CASSAAWGAGAEAFF. The CDR3 bases are TGTGCCAGCAGCGCAGCGTGGGGGGCCGGGGCTGAAGCTTTCTTT.

This chain joins TRBV5-1 and TRBJ2-7; D may be TRBD2 (5 bases). The CDR3 spans 13 residues. Trimming cost V 0 bases and J 4 bases, with 8 bases left between them. Germline V gives CDR1 SGHRS, CDR2 YFSETQ. CDR3 region: CASSLVGLYEQYF. CDR3 DNA: TGCGCCAGCAGCTTGGTCGGACTGTACGAGCAGTACTTC.

This rearrangement joins TRBV5-6 to TRBJ2-3, with D tentatively TRBD1 or TRBD2 (6 bases each). CDR1 and CDR2 (germline): SGHDT, YYEEEE. The CDR3 has 17 residues. Trimming pared 4 bases from V and 2 bases from J, leaving 20 bases between. The CDR3 nucleotides are TGTGCCAGCAGCGGGGGCCGGGGAGGCCAATACACAGATACGCAGTATTTT. Residues: CASSGGRGGQYTDTQYF.

Only one count was recorded for this clone. An end of the junction does not agree with germline; a read error may underlie this. The V gene is TRBV29-1, the J gene TRBJ2-5; TRBD1 aligns across 9 bases. The germline gives CDR1 SQVTM, CDR2 ANQGSEA. This CDR3 is 11 amino acids long. The CDR3 nucleotides are TGTACGACAGGGGGGCAAGAGACCCAGTACTTC. Its translation: CTTGGQETQYF.

V gene TRBV11-2 combines with J gene TRBJ2-1; 12 nucleotides align to TRBD2. V gave up 7 bases and J gave up 4 bases; unmatched junction bases: 5. The germline CDR1 and CDR2 sequences are SGHAT and FQNNGV. The CDR3 loop spans 15 amino acids. CDR3 loop: CASTPLAGGYNEQFF. CDR3 in DNA: TGTGCCAGCACCCCCCTAGCGGGAGGGTACAATGAGCAGTTCTTC.

This chain links TRBV4-3 with TRBJ2-4; possibly TRBD2 for D (6 bases). In germline, CDR1 is LGHNA, CDR2 YSLEER. The V end lost 3 bases, the J end lost 1 base, and 10 bases lay between the germline ends. This CDR3 has 15 residues. CDR3 amino acids: CASSQGLLAKNIQYF. The CDR3 DNA follows: TGCGCCAGCAGCCAGGGACTTTTGGCCAAAAACATTCAGTACTTC.